The clone carrying this T cell receptor beta chain came up a few times. Its matching antigen is unknown. Across several immunoSEQ plates, the genomic DNA of each subset was split evenly. This table comes from immunoSEQ multiplex PCR, and its TCRdb copy is limited to in-frame clones, with some not included. The sample has 1,100,000 or so clones, around three quarters seen once. This sample was taken from a study of shared clonotypes between healthy human individuals. Study at large: The study drew on a couple of women and three men aged 18 to 49 as donors.

Germline CDR1 SGHNT, CDR2 YYREEE (reference sequence). With V trimmed by 0 bases and J by 2 bases, 2 bases remained unmatched. The CDR3 covers 15 residues. General study points: When naive CD4 clonotypes were compared across a few donors, 4% to 6.5% were shared.

The chain employs TRBV5-4 and TRBJ2-3; 8 bases align to TRBD2. Sequencing was performed on memory CD4+ T cells from PBMCs. Subset of the sample: CD45RA-negative fraction. This TCR came from a man between 18 and 29 years old in good health. Some clones in this sample may be carry-over from other donors' samples. Here the CDR3 DNA reads TGTGCCAGCAGCTTGGAACTAGCGGCCACAGATACGCAGTATTTT. Residues: CASSLELAATDTQYF.